The next 6 T cell receptor beta chains were all read from a single sample in a study of T cell repertoires in cytomegalovirus infection. TCRdb itself ran the reads through MiXCR, one entry per CDR3 protein. The sample shows about 770,000 distinct CDR3 sequences, approximately 32% of them seen only once. Antigens for these TCRs are unknown. The input for sequencing was cultured CD8+ T cells from PBMCs, taken from culture after CMV antigen stimulation. The receptors were gathered from a human donor in good health (CMV status not recorded). Some clones in this sample may be carry-over from other donors' samples.

This clonotype was counted at least ten times. The chain recombines TRBV7-2 with TRBJ1-2, with unresolved D. The V end was cut by 1 base, the J end by 7 bases, with 7 bases between. The CDR3 has 12 residues. The germline gives CDR1 SGHTA, CDR2 FQGNSA. CDR3 residues: CASSLDGTGYTF. In nucleotides, the CDR3 is TGTGCCAGCAGCTTAGACGGTACTGGCTACACCTTC.

This clonotype was picked up a small number of times. The chain has TRBV6-2 or TRBV6-3 and TRBJ2-1; no definite D call. Deletions cut 1 base from V and 3 bases from J, with 10 bases between. This CDR3 spans 15 amino acids. In germline, CDR1 is MNHEY, CDR2 SVGEGT. CDR3: CASSYYTPFYNEQFF. The CDR3 nucleotides are TGTGCCAGCAGTTACTACACCCCTTTCTACAATGAGCAGTTCTTC.

CDR3 sequence (DNA): TGTGCCAGCAGCTCCTCCCGGGGGGGGTACGAGCAGTACTTC. It codes for CASSSSRGGYEQYF. This rearrangement joins TRBV7-2 to TRBJ2-7; 8 nucleotides align to TRBD2. Unmatched junction bases numbered 6, after V lost 4 bases and J lost 4 bases. CDR3 length: 14 residues. Germline V gene sequence: CDR1 SGHTA, CDR2 FQGNSA.

The chain recombines TRBV7-4 with TRBJ1-5, with a weak D call TRBD1 (5 bases). Trimming took 11 bases from V and 0 from J, leaving 14 bases between them. The CDR3 length is 14 residues. Looked up from germline, CDR1 is SGHVT and CDR2 is SQSDAQ. CDR3 protein: CAWGGTYSNQPQHF. DNA for the CDR3: TGTGCCTGGGGGGGGACGTATAGCAATCAGCCCCAGCATTTT.

The chain employs TRBV19 and TRBJ1-5, with 7 nucleotides matching TRBD1. The junction had 8 bases not matched to a gene; V was cut back by 9 bases and J by 0 bases. The CDR3 totals 15 residues. Germline V gene sequence: CDR1 LNHDA, CDR2 SQIVND (reference sequence). This CDR3 is CASLPGGNSNQPQHF. Written as DNA, the CDR3 is TGTGCCAGCCTCCCAGGGGGTAATAGCAATCAGCCCCAGCATTTT.

This chain connects TRBV6-5 to TRBJ2-2; 10 bases map to TRBD1. The ends lost 7 bases at V and 6 bases at J; junction bases unmatched: 5. The CDR3 is 14 residues long. The germline CDR1 and CDR2 sequences are MNHEY and SVGAGI. The CDR3 coding sequence is TGTGCCAGCACGGGGACAGGGGAGGCCGGGGAGCTGTTTTTT. It translates to CASTGTGEAGELFF.